This is a list of T cell receptor beta chains from one sample in a study of blood T cell repertoires in COVID-19. Here immunoSEQ multiplex PCR was the method, and the copy in TCRdb shows in-frame clones only, minus some. The data hold some 56,000 clones, with under 90% observed a single time. The sequencing sample was made of peripheral blood. The source is a woman older than 75 with active or convalescent COVID-19. Both conserved end residues are part of each CDR3. The order of the fields is D gene, J gene, V gene, clone size, CDR3 DNA, CDR3 protein. D genes are given only for firm matches. Not every row has a clone size; where given, it reads once, few, many or a size class.

D: TRBD1; J: TRBJ2-1; V: TRBV19; size: -; DNA: TGTGCCAGTAGTCCTACAGGGGGTTCCTACAATGAGCAGTTCTTC; CDR3: CASSPTGGSYNEQFF
D: -; J: TRBJ1-2; V: TRBV28; size: -; DNA: TGTGCCAGCATCGGGGTTAACTATGGCTACACCTTC; CDR3: CASIGVNYGYTF
D: TRBD2; J: TRBJ2-1; V: TRBV24-1; size: -; DNA: TGTGCCACCAGTGACCCAACCCAGACTAGCGGGGGCTACAATGAGCAGTTCTTC; CDR3: CATSDPTQTSGGYNEQFF
D: -; J: TRBJ2-5; V: TRBV27; size: few; DNA: TGTGCCAGCAGTTTTTCGTTTGCGGAGACCCAGTACTTC; CDR3: CASSFSFAETQYF
D: TRBD1; J: TRBJ1-2; V: TRBV24-1; size: once; DNA: TGTGCCACCAGTGACCGCCGCGGGACAGGGGACTATGGCTACACCTTC; CDR3: CATSDRRGTGDYGYTF
D: TRBD1; J: TRBJ1-1; V: TRBV3-1/TRBV3-2; size: -; DNA: TGTGCCAGCAGTCGCACAGGGGTGGGTGACACTGAAGCTTTCTTT; CDR3: CASSRTGVGDTEAFF
D: -; J: TRBJ1-2; V: TRBV5-1; size: -; DNA: TGCGCCAGCAGCTTGGCGGGGGACTATGGCTACACCTTC; CDR3: CASSLAGDYGYTF
D: TRBD1; J: TRBJ1-4; V: TRBV6-5; size: -; DNA: TGTGCCAGCAGCGGACAGGGTTCAAAACTGTTTTTT; CDR3: CASSGQGSKLFF
D: TRBD1; J: TRBJ1-1; V: TRBV7-9; size: -; DNA: TGTGCCAGCAGCTTAATGACAGGGAGAGCTTTCTTT; CDR3: CASSLMTGRAFF
D: TRBD1; J: TRBJ1-3; V: TRBV7-2; size: few; DNA: TGTGCCAGCAGCCTAGGACAGGGGGCCAGATCTGGAAACACCATATATTTT; CDR3: CASSLGQGARSGNTIYF
D: TRBD1; J: TRBJ2-7; V: TRBV6-1; size: -; DNA: TGTGCCAGCAGTGAAGATGCAGGGGGCGGAGGGTACGAGCAGTACTTC; CDR3: CASSEDAGGGGYEQYF
D: TRBD1; J: TRBJ2-1; V: TRBV19; size: -; DNA: TGTGCCAGTAGTAGGACAGGGGCTAATGAGCAGTTCTTC; CDR3: CASSRTGANEQFF
D: -; J: TRBJ1-2; V: TRBV6-5; size: -; DNA: TGTGCCAGCAGTTACTTGGCATCCAGGGGTGGCTACACCTTC; CDR3: CASSYLASRGGYTF
D: -; J: TRBJ1-1; V: TRBV27; size: -; DNA: TGTGCCAGCCGCGACACGAACACTGAAGCTTTCTTT; CDR3: CASRDTNTEAFF
D: -; J: TRBJ1-2; V: TRBV6-5; size: -; DNA: TGTGCCAGCACAATATCGACAGCCAACTATGGCTACACCTTC; CDR3: CASTISTANYGYTF
D: -; J: TRBJ1-5; V: TRBV18; size: medium-sized; DNA: TGTGCCAGCTCACCCCTCTGGTCAGGGGATAATCAGCCCCAGCATTTT; CDR3: CASSPLWSGDNQPQHF
D: TRBD1; J: TRBJ1-6; V: TRBV19; size: -; DNA: TGTGCCAGTAGTACAGGGGGCTATAGTTCACCCCTCCACTTT; CDR3: CASSTGGYSSPLHF
D: -; J: TRBJ1-2; V: TRBV29-1; size: -; DNA: TGCAGCGTTACTTCATCGGGCGAAGGGGTTTCTGGCTACACCTTC; CDR3: CSVTSSGEGVSGYTF
D: -; J: TRBJ2-5; V: TRBV19; size: -; DNA: TGTGCCAGTAGTAGGGGGGACGTCAACCAAGAGACCCAGTACTTC; CDR3: CASSRGDVNQETQYF
D: TRBD2; J: TRBJ2-3; V: TRBV6-5; size: -; DNA: TGTGCCAGCAGTTTTGGACTAGGGGACACAGATACGCAGTATTTT; CDR3: CASSFGLGDTDTQYF
D: TRBD1; J: TRBJ1-1; V: TRBV12-3/TRBV12-4; size: once; DNA: TGTGCCGGAAAGGGACAGGGTAACACTGAAGCTTTCTTT; CDR3: CAGKGQGNTEAFF
D: -; J: TRBJ2-2; V: TRBV5-1; size: -; DNA: TGCGCCAGCAGGTGGACTTTCAACACCGGGGAGCTGTTTTTT; CDR3: CASRWTFNTGELFF
D: -; J: TRBJ1-1; V: TRBV5-4; size: once; DNA: TGTGCCAGCAGCCACCCGACAGAACCCTTTGAAGCTTTCTTT; CDR3: CASSHPTEPFEAFF
D: -; J: TRBJ2-5; V: TRBV29-1; size: -; DNA: TGCAGCGTCATACAGCCGCCTGACCAAGAGACCCAGTACTTC; CDR3: CSVIQPPDQETQYF
D: TRBD1; J: TRBJ1-5; V: TRBV5-6; size: few; DNA: TGTGCCAGCAGCCGAGGGGGCGCGAGCAATCAGCCCCAGCATTTT; CDR3: CASSRGGASNQPQHF
D: -; J: TRBJ1-4; V: TRBV21-1; size: -; DNA: TGTGCCAGCAGTAAGGGACAGAAACTGTTTTTT; CDR3: CASSKGQKLFF
D: TRBD1; J: TRBJ1-1; V: TRBV4-1; size: -; DNA: TGCGCCAGCAGCCCGGACAGGAGGGCGGCGGACACTGAAGCTTTCTTT; CDR3: CASSPDRRAADTEAFF
D: -; J: TRBJ1-3; V: TRBV2; size: -; DNA: TGTGCCAGCCTCGAACACTCTGGAAACACCATATATTTT; CDR3: CASLEHSGNTIYF
D: TRBD1; J: TRBJ2-2; V: TRBV7-9; size: -; DNA: TGTGCCAGCAGGAAACTGGGACAGGGAGACACCGGGGAGCTGTTTTTT; CDR3: CASRKLGQGDTGELFF
D: TRBD2; J: TRBJ2-1; V: TRBV19; size: -; DNA: TGTGCCAGTAGAGCCGGCGGGGGTTTAATTGGGACCTACAATGAGCAGTTCTTC; CDR3: CASRAGGGLIGTYNEQFF
D: -; J: TRBJ2-3; V: TRBV2; size: -; DNA: TGTGCCAGCATTAAGCGATCCACAGATACGCAGTATTTT; CDR3: CASIKRSTDTQYF
D: TRBD1; J: TRBJ1-5; V: TRBV7-9; size: once; DNA: TGTGCCAGCAGCTTGACAGGGGCTAATCAGCCCCAGCATTTT; CDR3: CASSLTGANQPQHF
D: -; J: TRBJ2-7; V: TRBV12-3/TRBV12-4; size: -; DNA: TGTGCCAGCACCCCAAGACAGAACTACGAGCAGTACTTC; CDR3: CASTPRQNYEQYF
D: TRBD1; J: TRBJ2-5; V: TRBV6-5; size: once; DNA: TGTGCCACCCTGAGGGGGCTCGAAGAGACCCAGTACTTC; CDR3: CATLRGLEETQYF
D: -; J: TRBJ1-1; V: TRBV14; size: once; DNA: TGTGCCAGCAGCCGATACACCGGGGGGACTGAAGCTTTCTTT; CDR3: CASSRYTGGTEAFF
D: -; J: TRBJ2-7; V: TRBV12-5; size: -; DNA: TGTGCTAGTGGTTTGGTAAGCGCCGACGAGCAGTACTTC; CDR3: CASGLVSADEQYF
D: -; J: TRBJ1-2; V: TRBV27; size: -; DNA: TGTGCCAGCAGTTTACGACAGCCTTTTGCTAACTATGGCTACACCTTC; CDR3: CASSLRQPFANYGYTF
D: -; J: TRBJ2-7; V: TRBV18; size: -; DNA: TGTGCCAGCTCATTCACAGAATCCTACGAGCAGTACTTC; CDR3: CASSFTESYEQYF
D: TRBD1; J: TRBJ1-5; V: TRBV2; size: -; DNA: TGTGCCAGCAGTGAAGGACAGGGCGCTGGAAATCAGCCCCAGCATTTT; CDR3: CASSEGQGAGNQPQHF
D: TRBD1; J: TRBJ2-7; V: TRBV19; size: -; DNA: TGTGCCAGTAGTCAACCGGGACAGGGGGCGGGCGAGCAGTACTTC; CDR3: CASSQPGQGAGEQYF
D: -; J: TRBJ2-3; V: TRBV7-9; size: -; DNA: TGTGCCAGCACTTCCTCCTCGGATACGCAGTATTTT; CDR3: CASTSSSDTQYF